This T cell receptor beta chain derives from a study of blood T cell repertoires in COVID-19. For the study at large: Specimens from acute and convalescent COVID-19 originated in the United States, Italy and Spain. The cDNA or gDNA used as material had been derived from T cells, B-cell-depleted T cells, or PBMCs.

Original processing notes: Amplification from reference gene primers served as the basis for estimated nucleated cell counts. Clones were read by immunoSEQ multiplex PCR, and TCRdb kept only the in-frame ones, dropping some. The DNA gave D and trimming, while V, J and clone size come from that table. The table has about 57,000 clones, roughly four fifths seen once; the top ten hold roughly 8%. Looked up from germline, CDR1 is SGHRS and CDR2 is YFSETQ. This CDR3 contains 15 residues. Trimming removed 5 bases from V and 8 bases from J; junction bases left unmatched: 13. The origin of this receptor is a woman at least 80 years old with acute or convalescent COVID-19. The sequenced material came from peripheral blood. The chain couples TRBV5-1 to TRBJ2-1, with 7 bases identical to TRBD1. The CDR3 nucleotides are TGCGCCAGCAGGCCTCCCGCGACAGGGATCGATGAGCAGTTCTTC. Residues: CASRPPATGIDEQFF.